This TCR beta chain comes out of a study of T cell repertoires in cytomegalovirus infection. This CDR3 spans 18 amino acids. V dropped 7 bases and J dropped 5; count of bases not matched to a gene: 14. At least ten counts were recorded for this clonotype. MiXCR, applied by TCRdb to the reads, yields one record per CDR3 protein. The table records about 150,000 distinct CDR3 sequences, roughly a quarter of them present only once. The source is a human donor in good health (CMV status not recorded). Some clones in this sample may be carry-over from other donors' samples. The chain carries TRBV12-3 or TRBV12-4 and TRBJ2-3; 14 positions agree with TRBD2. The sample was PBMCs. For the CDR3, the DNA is TGTGCCAGCACTGCGACTAGCGGGGGGGGAAGGGCAGAAGATACGCAGTATTTT. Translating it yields CASTATSGGGRAEDTQYF.